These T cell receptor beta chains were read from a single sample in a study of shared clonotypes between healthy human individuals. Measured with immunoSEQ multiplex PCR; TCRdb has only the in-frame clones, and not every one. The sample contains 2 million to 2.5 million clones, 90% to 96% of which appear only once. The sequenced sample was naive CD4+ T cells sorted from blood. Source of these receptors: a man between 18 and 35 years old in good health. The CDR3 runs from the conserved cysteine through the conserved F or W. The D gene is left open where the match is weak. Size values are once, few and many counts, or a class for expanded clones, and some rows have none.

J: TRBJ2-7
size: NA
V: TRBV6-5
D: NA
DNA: TGTGCCAGCAGTTACGGCGCGGTCTACGAGCAGTACTTC
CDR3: CASSYGAVYEQYF

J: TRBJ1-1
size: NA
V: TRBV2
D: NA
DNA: TGTGCCAGCAGGTATGGGGGGTACACTGAAGCTTTCTTT
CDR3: CASRYGGYTEAFF

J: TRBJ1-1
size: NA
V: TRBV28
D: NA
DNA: TGTGCCAGCAGCCTAAGTTTGGGGGCCAGTGACACTGAAGCTTTCTTT
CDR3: CASSLSLGASDTEAFF

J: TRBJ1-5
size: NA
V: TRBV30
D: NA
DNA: TGTGCCTGGAGTGTATCAGGGGCTAATCAGCCCCAGCATTTT
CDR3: CAWSVSGANQPQHF

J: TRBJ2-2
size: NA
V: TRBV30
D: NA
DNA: TGTGCCTCCACTGACCCGGGACAGAACACCGGGGAGCTGTTTTTT
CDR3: CASTDPGQNTGELFF

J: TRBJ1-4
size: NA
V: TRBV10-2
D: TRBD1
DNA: TGCGCCAGCAGACCCGCAGGGGGGGGTAATGAAAAACTGTTTTTT
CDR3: CASRPAGGGNEKLFF

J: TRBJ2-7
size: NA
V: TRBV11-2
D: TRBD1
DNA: TGTGCCAGCAGCCCGTGGACAGGGATTTACGAGCAGTACTTC
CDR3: CASSPWTGIYEQYF

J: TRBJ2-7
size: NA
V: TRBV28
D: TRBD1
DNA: TGTGCCAGCACCCGGACAGGGGCAGCCTACGAGCAGTACTTC
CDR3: CASTRTGAAYEQYF

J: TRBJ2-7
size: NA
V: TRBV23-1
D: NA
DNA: TGCGCCAGCAGTCAATCGGGATCGTACTTC
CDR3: CASSQSGSYF

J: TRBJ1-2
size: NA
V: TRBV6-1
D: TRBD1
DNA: TGTGCCAGCAGTGGAGGACAGGAGATCTATGGCTACACCTTC
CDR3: CASSGGQEIYGYTF

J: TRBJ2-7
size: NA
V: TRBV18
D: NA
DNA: TGTGCCAGCTCACCACGGGGGCGTGGCAGCGCTGGCGAGCAGTACTTC
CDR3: CASSPRGRGSAGEQYF

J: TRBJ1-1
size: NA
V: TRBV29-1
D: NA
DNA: TGCAGCGTTGAGGGTTATCGCGGTCGGGTGAACACTGAAGCTTTCTTT
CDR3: CSVEGYRGRVNTEAFF

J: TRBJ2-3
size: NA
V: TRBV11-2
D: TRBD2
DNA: TGTGCCAGCAGCAAGGACGGGACTAGCGGGGCCACAGATACGCAGTATTTT
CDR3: CASSKDGTSGATDTQYF

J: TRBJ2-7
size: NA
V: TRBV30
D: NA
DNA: TGTGCCTGGAGCCATGGGGTAGAGCAGTACTTC
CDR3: CAWSHGVEQYF

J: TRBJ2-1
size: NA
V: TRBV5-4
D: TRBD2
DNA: TGTGCCAGCAGCAAGGGGACTAGCGGAAAATACAATGAGCAGTTCTTC
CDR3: CASSKGTSGKYNEQFF

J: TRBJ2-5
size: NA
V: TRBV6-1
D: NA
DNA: TGTGCCAGCAGGGGCGTTGGGGGGTGGAGGGAGACCCAGTACTTC
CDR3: CASRGVGGWRETQYF

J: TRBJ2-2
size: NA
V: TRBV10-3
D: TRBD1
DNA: TGTGCCATCAGTGAGCCGGGACAGACGTACACCGGGGAGCTGTTTTTT
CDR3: CAISEPGQTYTGELFF

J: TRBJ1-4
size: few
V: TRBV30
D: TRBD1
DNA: TGTGCCTGGAGTAAGCCGGGACAGTTTAATGAAAAACTGTTTTTT
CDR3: CAWSKPGQFNEKLFF

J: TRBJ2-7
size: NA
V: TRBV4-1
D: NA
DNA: TGCGCCAGCAGCCAAGAGGGAGGAGGGGGTGGCCAGTACTTC
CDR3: CASSQEGGGGGQYF

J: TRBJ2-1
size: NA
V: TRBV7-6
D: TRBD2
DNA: TGTGCCAGCAGCTCGAGCGGGAGGGCCGGGAATGAGCAGTTCTTC
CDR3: CASSSSGRAGNEQFF

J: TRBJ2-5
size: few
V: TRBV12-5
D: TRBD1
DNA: TGTGCTAGTGCCTGGACAGGGGGCGCGGAGACCCAGTACTTC
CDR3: CASAWTGGAETQYF

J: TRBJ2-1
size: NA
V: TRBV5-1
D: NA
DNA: TGCGCCAGCAGCTTGGCCGACTACAATGAGCAGTTCTTC
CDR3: CASSLADYNEQFF

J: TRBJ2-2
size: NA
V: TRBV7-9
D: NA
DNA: TGTGCCAGCAGCCCTCGACAGGGAGGGAACACCGGGGAGCTGTTTTTT
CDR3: CASSPRQGGNTGELFF